The 18 T cell receptor beta chains given below trace back to one sample, sequenced in a study of T-cell reconstitution after alpha-beta-depleted transplantation in children. For TCRbeta, the library was prepared with unique molecular identifiers. TCRdb re-called the PCR reads with MiXCR, one entry per CDR3 protein. The top ten hold 13% of the sample, which has under 70,000 distinct CDR3 sequences, approximately 10% seen once. Source: PBMCs, taken before TCRalphabeta/CD19-depleted stem cell transplant. The receptors shown here come from a boy between 10 and 17 years old with acute myeloid leukemia, due to receive a stem cell transplant.

This clonotype was counted at least ten times. The chain has TRBV6-2 or TRBV6-3 and TRBJ2-7; unclear D gene. Trimming left V 3 bases short and J 7 bases short, with 7 bases between. The CDR3 sequence is 11 residues long. Germline-derived CDR1 and CDR2 are MNHEY and SVGEGT. CDR3 protein: CASSYLQEQYF. CDR3 bases: TGTGCCAGCAGTTATCTGCAGGAGCAGTACTTC.

The rearrangement joins TRBV6-5 to TRBJ2-2; D could derive from TRBD1 or TRBD2 (5 bases each). The CDR3 consists of 15 residues. Germline values: CDR1 MNHEY, CDR2 SVGAGI. V was trimmed by 2 bases and J by 8 bases, leaving 15 bases between them. The CDR3 loop is CASSYTGRGTGELFF. In DNA form, the CDR3 reads TGTGCCAGCAGTTACACGGGAAGGGGAACGGGGGAGCTGTTTTTT.

This clonotype was found many times. The V call is TRBV15, the J call TRBJ2-7, with 11 bases lining up with TRBD1. Germline CDR1 and CDR2: LNHNV and YYDKDF (reference sequence). Trimming at V came to 5 bases and at J to 4 bases, leaving 16 bases not matched to a gene. The CDR3 has 18 amino acids. The CDR3 bases are TGTGCCACCAGCCCGGCCCCCCCGACGGGGACAGGGGGATACGAGCAGTACTTC. It encodes CATSPAPPTGTGGYEQYF.

In its sample, this clonotype was seen many times. The rearrangement links TRBV5-1 to TRBJ2-1, with TRBD1 matching over 8 bases. With V trimmed by 6 bases and J by 5 bases, 13 bases remained unmatched. CDR3 length: 16 residues. From germline, CDR1 is SGHRS and CDR2 YFSETQ. The CDR3 nucleotides read TGCGCCAGCAAAGTGCTCCCCGTGACAGGGGACAATGAGCAGTTCTTC. This encodes CASKVLPVTGDNEQFF.

This clonotype was seen more than once but under ten times. The chain combines TRBV7-9 with TRBJ2-3; D is unresolved. This CDR3 contains 16 residues. The germline V and J ends were trimmed by 5 bases and 1 base, with 16 bases remaining between them. Germline V lookup: CDR1 SEHNR, CDR2 FQNEAQ (reference sequence). DNA of the CDR3: TGTGCCAGCAGCCCCCCCTCTTCGGGCCGCACAGATACGCAGTATTTT. It translates to CASSPPSSGRTDTQYF. Based on the CDR3 plus reference TRBV7-9 and TRBJ2-3, the full variable domain is DTGVSQNPRHKITKRGQNVTFRCDPISEHNRLYWYRQTLGQGPEFLTYFQNEAQLEKSRLLSDRFSAERPKGSFSTLEIQRTEQGDSAMYLCASSPPSSGRTDTQYFGPGTRLTVL.

CDR3 bases: TGTGCCAGCAGCCAAAGGGGGACAGGGACTAATGAAAAACTGTTTTTT. Amino acids: CASSQRGTGTNEKLFF. The rearrangement joins TRBV3-1 to TRBJ1-4; 9 bases match TRBD1. Germline lookup yields CDR1 LGHDT and CDR2 YNNKEL (reference sequence). V lost 2 bases, J lost 2 bases, and 3 bases stayed unmatched. The CDR3 consists of 16 residues.

This clonotype was observed at least ten times. J is TRBJ1-4 and V is TRBV7-9; D is uncertain. Trimming removed 2 bases at V and 8 bases at J, with 24 bases between. The CDR3 has 18 residues. Looked up from germline, CDR1 is SEHNR and CDR2 is FQNEAQ (reference sequence). Written as DNA, the CDR3 is TGTGCCAGCAGCTTAAATAAGGGAGACGGGAGGTTGCACGAAAAACTGTTTTTT. Encoded protein: CASSLNKGDGRLHEKLFF.

This clonotype occurred a few times. This chain uses TRBV9 with TRBJ2-2, with a possible D match to TRBD2 (6 bases). Germline assignment: CDR1 SGDLS and CDR2 YYNGEE. The CDR3 totals 17 residues. Trimming took 4 bases from V and 6 from J, leaving 22 bases between them. The CDR3 region is CASSPQNRDSKAGELFF. The CDR3 region has the DNA TGTGCCAGCAGCCCCCAAAACCGGGACTCCAAGGCCGGGGAGCTGTTTTTT.

In its sample, this clonotype was seen many times. This sequence joins TRBV11-1 and TRBJ2-1; 8 nucleotides line up with TRBD2. This CDR3 has 15 residues. J gave up 6 bases and V 0 bases, and 4 bases lay outside the gene matches. CDR1 SGHAT and CDR2 FQDESV come from the germline V gene (reference sequence). DNA for the CDR3: TGTGCCAGCAGCTTAGCAAATCGGGGGGGCAATGAGCAGTTCTTC. It yields the protein CASSLANRGGNEQFF.

This clonotype was observed at least ten times. The chain combines TRBV6-5 with TRBJ2-3; either TRBD1 or TRBD2 may supply D (5 bases each). The length of the CDR3 is 11 residues. V was cut by 9 bases and J by 4 bases, with 8 bases left in between. Germline loops: CDR1 MNHEY, CDR2 SVGAGI. The CDR3 reads CASGDPDTQYF. The CDR3 region has the DNA TGTGCCAGTGGGGACCCAGATACGCAGTATTTT.

The chain links TRBV5-1 to TRBJ1-1; TRBD1 might be the D (5 bases). Germline V CDR1 and CDR2: SGHRS, YFSETQ. The CDR3 is 14 amino acids. The germline V and J ends were trimmed by 7 bases and 3 bases, with 16 bases remaining between them. The CDR3 sequence: CASVLGVGYTEAFF. The CDR3 DNA sequence: TGCGCCAGCGTCCTGGGGGTGGGATACACTGAAGCTTTCTTT.

The sample holds many counts of this clonotype. V usage is TRBV20-1 and J usage is TRBJ2-3; 8 bases fit TRBD2. The CDR3 has 16 amino acids. V trimming: 6 bases; J trimming: 2 bases; junction bases outside the gene matches: 13. The germline gives CDR1 DFQATT, CDR2 SNEGSKA (reference sequence). DNA for the CDR3: TGCAGTGCCCTTCCCGGTCGAGCGGGAGCCACAGATACGCAGTATTTT. It specifies CSALPGRAGATDTQYF.

Comments on this clonotype: Just one base apart from a much larger clone, this may be a read error. The chain is built from TRBV7-9 and TRBJ2-1; 11 bases line up with TRBD2. CDR1 SEHNR and CDR2 FQNEAQ come from the germline V gene (reference sequence). J gave up 6 bases and V 5 bases, and 9 bases lay outside the gene matches. The CDR3 is 16 residues long. CDR3 bases: TGTGCCAGCAGCCCTCCGGGACTAGCGGCAGGCAATGAGCAGTTCTTC. Protein sequence: CASSPPGLAAGNEQFF.

This clonotype appeared a few times. The chain joins TRBV4-2 to TRBJ2-2; D not resolved. Trimming stripped 1 base from V and 1 base from J, with 10 bases between. Germline CDR1 is LGHNA and CDR2 is YNFKEQ. The CDR3 length is 16 residues. CDR3 protein: CASSQVRVENTGELFF. In DNA, the CDR3 is TGTGCCAGCAGCCAAGTAAGAGTAGAGAACACCGGGGAGCTGTTTTTT.

This clonotype was detected many times. The chain couples TRBV7-2 to TRBJ2-2; D gene ambiguous. CDR1 and CDR2 from the germline V gene are SGHTA and FQGNSA. The CDR3 consists of 13 residues. V was pared by 5 bases and J by 4 bases, with 8 bases between. The CDR3 is CASSPLGTGELFF. Written as DNA, the CDR3 is TGTGCCAGCAGCCCTTTAGGCACCGGGGAGCTGTTTTTT.

The sample holds many counts of this clonotype. This chain uses TRBV20-1 with TRBJ2-1; D gene unclear. The CDR3 covers 12 residues. Germline V lookup: CDR1 DFQATT, CDR2 SNEGSKA (reference sequence). Trimming took 7 bases from V and 10 from J, leaving 17 bases between them. CDR3 coding DNA: TGCAGTGGATTCCCACGGCTAGGGGAGCAGTTCTTC. Translating it yields CSGFPRLGEQFF.

This clonotype was counted at least ten times. The J gene is TRBJ1-6, the V gene TRBV20-1; 7 bases fit TRBD1. This CDR3 has 15 amino acids. Unmatched junction bases numbered 12, after V lost 3 bases and J lost 10 bases. Germline loops: CDR1 DFQATT, CDR2 SNEGSKA (reference sequence). The CDR3 DNA follows: TGCAGTGCTAGCGTAGCGGGGGGACAGTGGTCACCCCTCCACTTT. It is translated as CSASVAGGQWSPLHF.

This clonotype showed up many times. The chain uses TRBV12-3 or TRBV12-4 and TRBJ1-5; possibly TRBD1 for D (5 bases). The CDR3 consists of 16 residues. V was cut by 4 bases and J by 5 bases, with 18 bases left in between. CDR3 region: CASSSPGAGWDQPQHF. In DNA, the CDR3 is TGTGCCAGCAGTTCACCCGGGGCAGGCTGGGATCAGCCCCAGCATTTT.